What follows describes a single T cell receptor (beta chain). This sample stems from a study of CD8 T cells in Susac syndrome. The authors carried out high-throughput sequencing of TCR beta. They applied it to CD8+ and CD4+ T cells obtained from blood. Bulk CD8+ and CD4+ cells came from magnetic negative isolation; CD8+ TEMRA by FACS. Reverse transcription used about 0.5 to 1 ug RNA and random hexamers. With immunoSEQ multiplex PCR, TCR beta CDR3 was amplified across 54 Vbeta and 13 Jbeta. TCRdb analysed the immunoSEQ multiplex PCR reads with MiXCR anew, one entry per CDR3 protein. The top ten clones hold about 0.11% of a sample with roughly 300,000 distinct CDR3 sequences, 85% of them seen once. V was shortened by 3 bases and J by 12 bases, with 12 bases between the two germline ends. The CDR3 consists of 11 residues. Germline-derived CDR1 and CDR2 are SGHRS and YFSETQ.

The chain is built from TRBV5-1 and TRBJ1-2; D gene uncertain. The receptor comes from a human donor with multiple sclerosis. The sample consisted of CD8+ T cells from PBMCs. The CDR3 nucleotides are TGCGCCAGCAGCTCCGACAAAAAAAACACCTTC. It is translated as CASSSDKKNTF.